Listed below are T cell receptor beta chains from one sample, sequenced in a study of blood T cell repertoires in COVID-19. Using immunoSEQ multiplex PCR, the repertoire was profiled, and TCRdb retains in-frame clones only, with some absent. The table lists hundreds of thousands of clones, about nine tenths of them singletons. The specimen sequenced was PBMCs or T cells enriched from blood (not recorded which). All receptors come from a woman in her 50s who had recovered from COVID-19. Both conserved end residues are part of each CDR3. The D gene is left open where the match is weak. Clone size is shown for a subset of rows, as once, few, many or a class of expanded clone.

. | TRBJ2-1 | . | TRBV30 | TGTGCCTCCATTTTCCCCTACAATGAGCAGTTCTTC | CASIFPYNEQFF
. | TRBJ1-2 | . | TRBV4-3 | TGCGCCAGCAGCCAAGCCCTTCCGGGAGTCGATGGCTACACCTTC | CASSQALPGVDGYTF
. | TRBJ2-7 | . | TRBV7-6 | TGTGCCAGCAGCTTAGGCTCTCAGGGGGGCTCCTACGAGCAGTACTTC | CASSLGSQGGSYEQYF
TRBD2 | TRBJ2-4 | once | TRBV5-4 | TGTGCCAGCAGCCTCCGACTAGCGGGAGGGGACATTCAGTACTTC | CASSLRLAGGDIQYF
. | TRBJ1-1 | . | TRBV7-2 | TGTGCCAGCAACACTAGGCCCACGTACAAGAACACTGAAGCTTTCTTT | CASNTRPTYKNTEAFF
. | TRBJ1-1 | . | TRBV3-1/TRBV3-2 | TGTGCCAGCAGCCTTCAGGGAGGAACTGAAGCTTTCTTT | CASSLQGGTEAFF
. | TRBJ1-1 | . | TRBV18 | TGTGCCAGCTCACCACCGGTAGATACTGAAGCTTTCTTT | CASSPPVDTEAFF
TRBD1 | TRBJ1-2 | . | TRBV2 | TGTGCCAGCAGTGCTGACAGGGGAGTGCTTTATGGCTACACCTTC | CASSADRGVLYGYTF
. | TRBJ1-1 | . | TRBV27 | TGTGCCAGCAGTTTAGAGGGGACTGTAAACACTGAAGCTTTCTTT | CASSLEGTVNTEAFF
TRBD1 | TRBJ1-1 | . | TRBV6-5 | TGTGCCAGCAGTTACGACAGGGGGCTGCCTGAAGCTTTCTTT | CASSYDRGLPEAFF
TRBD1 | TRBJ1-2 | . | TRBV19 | TGTGCCAGTAGAACACAGGGGGCGCTTAACTATGGCTACACCTTC | CASRTQGALNYGYTF
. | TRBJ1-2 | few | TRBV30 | TGTGCCTGGAGCCTAGGGACTCCTGCTACTAACTATGGCTACACCTTC | CAWSLGTPATNYGYTF
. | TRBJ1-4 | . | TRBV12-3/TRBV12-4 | TGTGCCAGCAGTTTTGAGGGAGGTGAAAAACTGTTTTTT | CASSFEGGEKLFF
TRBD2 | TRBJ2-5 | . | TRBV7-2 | TGTGCCAGCAGCTCGAGCGGGAGCCGGCAGGGGTATCGGTACTTC | CASSSSGSRQGYRYF
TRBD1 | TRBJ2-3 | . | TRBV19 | TGTGCCAGTAGTATCACAGGGGTCACAGATACGCAGTATTTT | CASSITGVTDTQYF
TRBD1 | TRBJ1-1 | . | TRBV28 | TGTGCCAGCAGTTCCGGGACAGGGGGCTTCACTGAAGCTTTCTTT | CASSSGTGGFTEAFF
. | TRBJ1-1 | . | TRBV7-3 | TGTGCCAGCAGCCGTCGGACAGATACTGAAGCTTTCTTT | CASSRRTDTEAFF